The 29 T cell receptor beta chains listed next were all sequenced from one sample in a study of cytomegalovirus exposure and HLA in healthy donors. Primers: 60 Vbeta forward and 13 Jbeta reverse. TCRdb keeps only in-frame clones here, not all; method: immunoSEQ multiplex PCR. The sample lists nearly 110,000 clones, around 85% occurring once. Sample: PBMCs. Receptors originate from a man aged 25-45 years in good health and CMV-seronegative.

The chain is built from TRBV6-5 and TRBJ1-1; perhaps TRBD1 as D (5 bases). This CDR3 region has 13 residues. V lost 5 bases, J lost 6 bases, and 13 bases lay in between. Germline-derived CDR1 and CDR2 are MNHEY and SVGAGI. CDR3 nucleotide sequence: TGTGCCAGCAGTCGGGGGACGCTGGCTGAAGCTTTCTTT. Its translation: CASSRGTLAEAFF.

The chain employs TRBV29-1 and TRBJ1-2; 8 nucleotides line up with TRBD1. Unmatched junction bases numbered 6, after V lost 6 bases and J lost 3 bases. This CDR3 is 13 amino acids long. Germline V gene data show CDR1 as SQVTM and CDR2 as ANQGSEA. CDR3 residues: CSVVGQADYGYTF. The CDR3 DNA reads TGCAGCGTGGTGGGACAGGCGGACTATGGCTACACCTTC.

The CDR3 DNA sequence: TGTGCCAGCCGGGGAGGGGCCGGAGAGACCCAGTACTTC. Its translation is CASRGGAGETQYF. J is TRBJ2-5 and V is TRBV4-2, with 7 bases identical to TRBD2. The junction had 7 bases not matched to a gene; V was cut back by 8 bases and J by 4 bases. The CDR3 runs to 13 residues. CDR1 is LGHNA and CDR2 is YNFKEQ in the germline V gene.

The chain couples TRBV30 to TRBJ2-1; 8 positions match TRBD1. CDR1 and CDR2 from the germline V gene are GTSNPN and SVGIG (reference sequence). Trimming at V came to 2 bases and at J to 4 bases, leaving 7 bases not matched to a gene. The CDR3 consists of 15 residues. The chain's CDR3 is CAWSSPGTGYNEQFF. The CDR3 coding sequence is TGTGCCTGGAGTTCCCCCGGGACAGGATACAATGAGCAGTTCTTC.

CDR3 nucleotide sequence: TGTGCCAGCAGCCCGGGGGGGCCAGATACGCAGTATTTT. It is translated as CASSPGGPDTQYF. This chain uses TRBV7-3 with TRBJ2-3, with TRBD2 identical over 8 bases. Germline lookup yields CDR1 SGHTA and CDR2 FQGTGA. J lost 4 bases, V lost 5 bases, and 2 bases had no gene match. The CDR3 totals 13 residues.

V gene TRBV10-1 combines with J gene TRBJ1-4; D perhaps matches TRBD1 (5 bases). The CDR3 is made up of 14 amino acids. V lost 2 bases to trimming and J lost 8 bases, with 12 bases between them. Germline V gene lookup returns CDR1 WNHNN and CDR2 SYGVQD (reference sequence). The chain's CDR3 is CASSERGVGEKLFF. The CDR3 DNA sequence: TGCGCCAGCAGTGAGCGGGGGGTAGGGGAAAAACTGTTTTTT.

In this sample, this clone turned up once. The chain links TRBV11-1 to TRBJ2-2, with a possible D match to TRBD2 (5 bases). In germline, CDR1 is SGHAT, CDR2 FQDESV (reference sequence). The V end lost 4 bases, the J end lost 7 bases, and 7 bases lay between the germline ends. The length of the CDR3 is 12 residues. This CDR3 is CASSYSGGELFF. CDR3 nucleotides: TGTGCCAGCAGCTACAGCGGCGGGGAGCTGTTTTTT.

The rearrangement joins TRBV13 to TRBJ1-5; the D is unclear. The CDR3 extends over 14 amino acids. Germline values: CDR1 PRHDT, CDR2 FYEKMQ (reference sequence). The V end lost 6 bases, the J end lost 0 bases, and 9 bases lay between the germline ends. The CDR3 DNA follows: TGTGCCAGCAGAACCGCGGGTAGCAATCAGCCCCAGCATTTT. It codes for CASRTAGSNQPQHF.

CDR3 sequence reads: CASSFRTGLADNEQFF. In DNA form, the CDR3 reads TGCGCCAGCAGCTTTCGAACGGGACTAGCTGACAATGAGCAGTTCTTC. The V call is TRBV5-1, the J call TRBJ2-1; 9 bases match TRBD2. Trimming removed 2 bases from V and 5 bases from J; junction bases left unmatched: 8. The CDR3 has 16 residues. Germline values: CDR1 SGHRS, CDR2 YFSETQ.

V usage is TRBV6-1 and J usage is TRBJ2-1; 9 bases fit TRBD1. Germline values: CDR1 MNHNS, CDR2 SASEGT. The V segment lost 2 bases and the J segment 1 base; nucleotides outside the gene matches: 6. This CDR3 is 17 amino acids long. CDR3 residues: CASSELAGTGSYNEQFF. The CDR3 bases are TGTGCCAGCAGTGAACTTGCCGGGACAGGGTCCTACAATGAGCAGTTCTTC.

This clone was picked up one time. This chain's CDR3 is CASSYSNRDNEKLFF. The CDR3 nucleotides are TGTGCCAGCAGTTACTCGAACAGGGATAATGAAAAACTGTTTTTT. The rearrangement links TRBV6-5 to TRBJ1-4; D is possibly TRBD1 (6 bases). CDR1 is MNHEY and CDR2 is SVGAGI in the germline V gene. The CDR3 length is 15 residues. V dropped 0 bases and J dropped 4 bases, with 9 bases sitting between them.

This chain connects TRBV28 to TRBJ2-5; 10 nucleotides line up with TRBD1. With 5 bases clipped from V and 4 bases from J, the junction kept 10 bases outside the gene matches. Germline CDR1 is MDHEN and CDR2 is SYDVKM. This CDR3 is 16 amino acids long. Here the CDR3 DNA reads TGTGCCAGCAGTCGTTCCGGGACAGGGGATGGAGAGACCCAGTACTTC. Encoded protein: CASSRSGTGDGETQYF.

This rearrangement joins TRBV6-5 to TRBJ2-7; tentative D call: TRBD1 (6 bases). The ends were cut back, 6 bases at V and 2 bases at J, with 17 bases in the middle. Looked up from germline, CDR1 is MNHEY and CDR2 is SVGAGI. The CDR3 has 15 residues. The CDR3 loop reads CASSPDRHPAYEQYF. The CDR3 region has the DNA TGTGCCAGCAGCCCAGACAGGCACCCAGCCTACGAGCAGTACTTC.

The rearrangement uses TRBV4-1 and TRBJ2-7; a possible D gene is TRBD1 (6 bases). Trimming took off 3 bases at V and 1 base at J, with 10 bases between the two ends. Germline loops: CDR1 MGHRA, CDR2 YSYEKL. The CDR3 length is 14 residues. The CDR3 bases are TGCGCCAGCAGCCACCCAGGGGAATCCTACGAGCAGTACTTC. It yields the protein CASSHPGESYEQYF.

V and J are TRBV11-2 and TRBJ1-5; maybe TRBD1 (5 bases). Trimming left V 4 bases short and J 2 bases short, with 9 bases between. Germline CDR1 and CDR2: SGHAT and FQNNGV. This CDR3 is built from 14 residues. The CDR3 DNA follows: TGTGCCAGCAGCTCTCAGGGTGGCAATCAGCCCCAGCATTTT. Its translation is CASSSQGGNQPQHF.

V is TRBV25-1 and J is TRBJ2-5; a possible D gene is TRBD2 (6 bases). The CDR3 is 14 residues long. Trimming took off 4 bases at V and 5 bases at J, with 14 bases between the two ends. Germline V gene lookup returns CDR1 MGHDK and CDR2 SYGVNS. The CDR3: CASSASGDSETQYF. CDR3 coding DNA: TGTGCCAGCAGTGCCTCGGGAGACTCGGAGACCCAGTACTTC. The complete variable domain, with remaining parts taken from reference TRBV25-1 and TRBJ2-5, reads EADIYQTPRYLVIGTGKKITLECSQTMGHDKMYWYQQDPGMELHLIHYSYGVNSTEKGDLSSESTVSRIRTEHFPLTLESARPSHTSQYLCASSASGDSETQYFGPGTRLLVL.

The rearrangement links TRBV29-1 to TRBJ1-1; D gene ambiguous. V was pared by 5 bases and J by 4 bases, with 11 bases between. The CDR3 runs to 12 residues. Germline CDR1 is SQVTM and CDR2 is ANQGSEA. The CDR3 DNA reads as TGCAGCGTTTCGGAGGGAGGCACTGAAGCTTTCTTT. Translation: CSVSEGGTEAFF.

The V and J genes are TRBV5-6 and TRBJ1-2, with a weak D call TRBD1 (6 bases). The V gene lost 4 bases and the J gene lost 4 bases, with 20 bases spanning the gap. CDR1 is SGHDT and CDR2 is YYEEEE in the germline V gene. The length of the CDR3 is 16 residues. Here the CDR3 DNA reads TGTGCCAGCAGCCGCGGACAGACAGAGATGCTCTATGGCTACACCTTC. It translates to CASSRGQTEMLYGYTF.

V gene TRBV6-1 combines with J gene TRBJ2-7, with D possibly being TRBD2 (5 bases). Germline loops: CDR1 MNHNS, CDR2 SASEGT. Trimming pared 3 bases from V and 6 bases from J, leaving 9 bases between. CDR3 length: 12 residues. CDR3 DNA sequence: TGTGCCAGCAGTGATCCCCGGGGCGAGCAGTACTTC. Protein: CASSDPRGEQYF.

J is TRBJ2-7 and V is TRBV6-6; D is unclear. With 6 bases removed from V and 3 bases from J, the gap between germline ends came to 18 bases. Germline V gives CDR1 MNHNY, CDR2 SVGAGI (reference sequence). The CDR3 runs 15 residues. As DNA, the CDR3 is TGTGCCAGCAGCCTTTCTAGTTCTCAGTACTACGAGCAGTACTTC. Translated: CASSLSSSQYYEQYF.

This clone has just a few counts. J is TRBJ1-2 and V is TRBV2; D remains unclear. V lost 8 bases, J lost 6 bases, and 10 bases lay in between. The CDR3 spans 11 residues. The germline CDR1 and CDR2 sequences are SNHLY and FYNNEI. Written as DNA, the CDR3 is TGTGCCAGCCCCCTCGGGAATGGCTACACCTTC. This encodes CASPLGNGYTF.

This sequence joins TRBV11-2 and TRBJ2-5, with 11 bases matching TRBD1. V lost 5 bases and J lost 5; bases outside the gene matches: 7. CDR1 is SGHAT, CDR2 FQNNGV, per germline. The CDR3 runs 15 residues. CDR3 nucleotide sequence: TGTGCCAGCAGCCCAGGACAGGGGGCAGGGGAGACCCAGTACTTC. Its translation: CASSPGQGAGETQYF.

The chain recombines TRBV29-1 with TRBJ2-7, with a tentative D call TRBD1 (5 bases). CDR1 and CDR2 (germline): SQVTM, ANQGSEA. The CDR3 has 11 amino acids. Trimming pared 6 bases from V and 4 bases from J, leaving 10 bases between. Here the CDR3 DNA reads TGCAGCGTGACAGTTGTTTACGAGCAGTACTTC. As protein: CSVTVVYEQYF.

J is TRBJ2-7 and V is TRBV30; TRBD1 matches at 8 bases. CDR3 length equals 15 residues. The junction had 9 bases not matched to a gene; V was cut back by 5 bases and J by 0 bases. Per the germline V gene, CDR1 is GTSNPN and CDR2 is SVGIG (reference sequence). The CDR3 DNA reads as TGTGCCTGGGCTAAGGGACAGGTGAGCTCCTACGAGCAGTACTTC. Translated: CAWAKGQVSSYEQYF.

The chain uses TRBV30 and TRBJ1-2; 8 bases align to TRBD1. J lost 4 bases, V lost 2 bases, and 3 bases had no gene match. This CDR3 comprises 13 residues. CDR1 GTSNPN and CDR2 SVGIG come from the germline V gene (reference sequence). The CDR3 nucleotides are TGTGCCTGGAGTATCAGGGGGCTCTATGGCTACACCTTC. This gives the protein CAWSIRGLYGYTF.

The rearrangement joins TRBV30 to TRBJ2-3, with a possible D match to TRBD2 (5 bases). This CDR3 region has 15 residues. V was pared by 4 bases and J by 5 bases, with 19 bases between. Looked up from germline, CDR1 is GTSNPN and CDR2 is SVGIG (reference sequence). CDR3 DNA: TGTGCCTGGATACGTAGGCTAGCCCTGAAAGATACGCAGTATTTT. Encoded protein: CAWIRRLALKDTQYF.

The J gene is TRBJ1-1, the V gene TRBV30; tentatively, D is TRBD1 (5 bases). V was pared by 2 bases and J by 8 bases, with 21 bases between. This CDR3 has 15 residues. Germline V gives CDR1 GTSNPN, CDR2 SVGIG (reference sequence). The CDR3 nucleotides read TGTGCCTGGAGTCTAAGGGGATCTACCAACCTCGAAGCTTTCTTT. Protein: CAWSLRGSTNLEAFF.

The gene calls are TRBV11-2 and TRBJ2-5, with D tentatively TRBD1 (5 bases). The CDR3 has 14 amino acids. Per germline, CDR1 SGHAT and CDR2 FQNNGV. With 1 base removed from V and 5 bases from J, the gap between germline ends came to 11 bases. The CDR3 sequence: CASSLGRQSETQYF. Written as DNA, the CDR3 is TGTGCCAGCAGCTTAGGGAGACAGTCCGAGACCCAGTACTTC.

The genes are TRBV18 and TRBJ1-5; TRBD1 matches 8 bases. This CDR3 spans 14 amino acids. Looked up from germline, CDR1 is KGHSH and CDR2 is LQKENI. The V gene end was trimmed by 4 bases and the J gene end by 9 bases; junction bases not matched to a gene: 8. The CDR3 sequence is CASSQDRDHRPQHF. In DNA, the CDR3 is TGTGCCAGCTCACAGGACAGGGATCATCGGCCCCAGCATTTT.